The clone carrying this T cell receptor beta chain came up many times. The junction departs from germline at one end; a sequencing error may be responsible. The data derive from a study of blood T cell repertoires in COVID-19. For the study at large: Collection of acute and convalescent COVID-19 samples took place in the United States, Italy and Spain.

Per the original data handling: Amplification of reference gene primers provided the estimated nucleated cell counts. Assay used: immunoSEQ multiplex PCR; TCRdb lists only in-frame clones, some missing. V, J and clone size derive from that table, while D and trimming were established from the DNA sequence. This table holds over 200,000 clones, around 78% found once. From germline, CDR1 is SNHLY and CDR2 FYNNEI. This CDR3 is 15 amino acids long. The sequencing sample was made of peripheral blood. The clonotype originates from a woman in her seventies with active or convalescent COVID-19. The V and J genes are TRBV2 and TRBJ2-1; 13 positions match TRBD2. The DNA of the CDR3 is TGTGCCAGCACTGAAGGGACTAGCGGGACCAATGAGCAGTTCTTC. Translated, it gives CASTEGTSGTNEQFF.